Following are 30 T cell receptor beta chains from one sample sequenced in a study of shared clonotypes between healthy human individuals. Using immunoSEQ multiplex PCR, the repertoire was profiled, and TCRdb retains in-frame clones only, with some absent. Of roughly 1.4 million clones in the sample, 97% to 99% were seen once. The sequenced material came from naive CD4+ T cells sorted from blood. As to subset: CD45RA+ positively selected. Receptor source: a man under 40 in good health.

The chain employs TRBV29-1 and TRBJ2-1; the D gene is possibly TRBD1 (7 bases). Deletions cut 2 bases from V and 4 bases from J, with 15 bases between. Germline CDR1 is SQVTM and CDR2 is ANQGSEA. The CDR3 has 15 amino acids. The CDR3 region has the DNA TGCAGCGTTGAATTGAGACAGGGAGGATACAATGAGCAGTTCTTC. Its protein is CSVELRQGGYNEQFF.

The CDR3 nucleotides are TGCAGCGTTGTTCGTGGTGGTGGCTACGAGCAGTACTTC. Translated: CSVVRGGGYEQYF. This chain connects TRBV29-1 to TRBJ2-7; D is unresolved. Trimming shortened V by 4 bases and J by 3 bases, and 13 bases separated the two germline ends. CDR1 is SQVTM and CDR2 is ANQGSEA in the germline V gene. The CDR3 is 13 residues long.

The chain combines TRBV10-2 with TRBJ2-5; D is ambiguous. The CDR3 extends over 12 amino acids. Trimming took 4 bases from V and 4 from J, leaving 7 bases between them. Germline V lookup: CDR1 WSHSY, CDR2 SAAADI. This chain's CDR3 is CASSVVGETQYF. The CDR3 coding sequence is TGCGCCAGCAGTGTAGTAGGAGAGACCCAGTACTTC.

The chain is built from TRBV9 and TRBJ1-2, with D uncertain. CDR3 length equals 15 residues. Germline lookup yields CDR1 SGDLS and CDR2 YYNGEE. V dropped 0 bases and J dropped 0 bases, with 9 bases sitting between them. This CDR3 reads CASSVVSLANYGYTF. The DNA for the CDR3 is TGTGCCAGCAGCGTAGTGTCGCTAGCTAACTATGGCTACACCTTC.

The count of this clone is one. CDR3 sequence: CASSFDRGEGTQYF. As DNA, the CDR3 is TGTGCCAGCTCATTTGACAGGGGCGAAGGTACGCAGTATTTT. V and J are TRBV18 and TRBJ2-3; 8 bases fit TRBD1. The CDR3 is 14 residues long. V lost 5 bases and J lost 8; bases outside the gene matches: 9. Looked up from germline, CDR1 is KGHSH and CDR2 is LQKENI.

V and J are TRBV27 and TRBJ2-3, with TRBD2 matching over 9 bases. CDR3 length: 17 residues. V lost 4 bases, J lost 0 bases, and 8 bases stayed unmatched. The germline gives CDR1 MNHEY, CDR2 SMNVEV (reference sequence). The CDR3 reads CASSSTGLAASTDTQYF. The CDR3 DNA reads TGTGCCAGCAGTTCCACGGGACTAGCAGCTAGCACAGATACGCAGTATTTT.

This clone was seen a few times. The rearrangement links TRBV7-2 to TRBJ2-1, with D possibly TRBD1 on 6 matching bases. The V end was cut by 6 bases, the J end by 6 bases, with 15 bases between. The CDR3 runs to 14 residues. Germline values: CDR1 SGHTA, CDR2 FQGNSA. The CDR3 loop is CASSDRRFRNEQFF. CDR3 sequence (DNA): TGTGCCAGCAGTGACAGGCGGTTCCGCAATGAGCAGTTCTTC.

This chain connects TRBV7-9 to TRBJ1-1, with D tentatively TRBD1 (5 bases). Between the trimmed V and J ends, which lost 5 bases and 4 bases, there was a span of 14 bases. This CDR3 is built from 14 residues. CDR1 and CDR2 from the germline V gene are SEHNR and FQNEAQ (reference sequence). The CDR3 is CASSQGAAGTEAFF. The CDR3 DNA is TGTGCCAGCAGCCAAGGGGCGGCGGGCACTGAAGCTTTCTTT.

V gene TRBV2 combines with J gene TRBJ2-3; D not resolved. V lost 8 bases and J 0 bases, leaving 12 bases between the germline ends. There are 14 residues in the CDR3. CDR1 is SNHLY and CDR2 is FYNNEI in the germline V gene. CDR3 sequence: CASAQSTSTDTQYF. The CDR3 bases are TGTGCCAGCGCTCAATCAACTAGCACAGATACGCAGTATTTT.

The V and J genes are TRBV6-4 and TRBJ2-1, with no clear D. Germline values: CDR1 MRHNA, CDR2 SNTAGT. With 0 bases removed from V and 4 bases from J, the gap between germline ends came to 7 bases. The CDR3 length is 14 residues. As DNA, the CDR3 is TGTGCCAGCAGTGACTCCGGCGATTACAATGAGCAGTTCTTC. Translating it yields CASSDSGDYNEQFF.

Only one count was recorded for this clone. The chain carries TRBV28 and TRBJ1-2; 9 bases align to TRBD1. V shed 6 bases and J 5 bases; nucleotides not matched to a gene: 7. The germline gives CDR1 MDHEN, CDR2 SYDVKM. The CDR3 length is 14 residues. CDR3 amino acids: CASRARTGAYGYTF. The CDR3 nucleotides are TGTGCCAGCAGGGCGCGGACAGGGGCTTATGGCTACACCTTC.

For this clone: This sample includes further DNA sequences coding for the same CDR3. The chain links TRBV7-2 to TRBJ2-7; 10 bases line up with TRBD1. CDR1 SGHTA and CDR2 FQGNSA come from the germline V gene. The J segment lost 2 bases and the V segment lost 5 bases, leaving 3 bases of the junction unmatched. This CDR3 has 14 residues. CDR3 protein: CASSRTGGTYEQYF. The CDR3 DNA is TGTGCCAGCAGCCGGACAGGGGGGACCTACGAGCAGTACTTC.

The J gene is TRBJ2-1, the V gene TRBV18; 7 bases match TRBD2. This CDR3 has 15 amino acids. Germline V gene lookup returns CDR1 KGHSH and CDR2 LQKENI. J lost 0 bases, V lost 6 bases, and 5 bases had no gene match. CDR3 protein: CASSIGEGSYNEQFF. In DNA form, the CDR3 reads TGTGCCAGCTCGATCGGGGAGGGCTCCTACAATGAGCAGTTCTTC.

As concerns this clone: Its ends do not fully match the called genes, so a read error is possible. The chain combines TRBV4-3 with TRBJ2-5; 7 positions agree with TRBD2. The CDR3 totals 15 residues. Germline loops: CDR1 LGHNA, CDR2 YSLEER. Here the CDR3 reads CASSQIGRAGETQYF. The CDR3, as DNA: TGCGCTAGCAGCCAAATTGGGAGGGCCGGAGAGACCCAGTACTTC.

This chain joins TRBV9 and TRBJ1-2; TRBD1 matches 10 bases. Germline-derived CDR1 and CDR2 are SGDLS and YYNGEE. This CDR3 has 13 residues. The trim removed 3 bases at V and 5 bases at J, leaving 1 base unmatched. DNA of the CDR3: TGTGCCAGCAGCGAGGGACAGGGGTATGGCTACACCTTC. This gives the protein CASSEGQGYGYTF.

In nucleotides, the CDR3 is TGTGCCAGCAGCTTGTCCGGGACAGGGGTTGACATTCAGTACTTC. Encoded protein: CASSLSGTGVDIQYF. This chain connects TRBV7-3 to TRBJ2-4; 10 bases map to TRBD1. V lost 3 bases to trimming and J lost 8 bases; unmatched junction nucleotides: 7. Germline lookup yields CDR1 SGHTA and CDR2 FQGTGA. The CDR3 spans 15 residues.

V usage is TRBV25-1 and J usage is TRBJ2-7; possible D gene TRBD2, 6 bases. Trimming cost V 8 bases and J 3 bases, with 11 bases left between them. Germline V gene sequence: CDR1 MGHDK, CDR2 SYGVNS. This CDR3 spans 12 amino acids. The CDR3 loop is CASARDFYEQYF. The CDR3 DNA reads TGTGCCAGCGCCCGGGACTTCTACGAGCAGTACTTC.

This sequence joins TRBV13 and TRBJ2-1, with 10 positions matching TRBD1. CDR1 PRHDT and CDR2 FYEKMQ come from the germline V gene (reference sequence). Trimming at V came to 5 bases and at J to 7 bases, leaving 8 bases not matched to a gene. The CDR3 length is 15 residues. As DNA, the CDR3 is TGTGCCAGCAGCCAAGACAGGGGGCCCCAGAATGAGCAGTTCTTC. Its translation: CASSQDRGPQNEQFF. Together with reference TRBV13 and TRBJ2-1, the CDR3 gives the full variable domain: AAGVIQSPRHLIKEKRETATLKCYPIPRHDTVYWYQQGPGQDPQFLISFYEKMQSDKGSIPDRFSAQQFSDYHSELNMSSLELGDSALYFCASSQDRGPQNEQFFGPGTRLTVL.

The V call is TRBV5-4, the J call TRBJ2-1; 7 nucleotides match TRBD2. This CDR3 region has 13 residues. With 1 base clipped from V and 7 bases from J, the junction kept 2 bases outside the gene matches. CDR1 is SGHNT, CDR2 YYREEE, per germline (reference sequence). The CDR3 protein is CASSLFGGNEQFF. The CDR3 bases are TGTGCCAGCAGCTTGTTCGGGGGGAATGAGCAGTTCTTC.

V and J are TRBV19 and TRBJ2-1; D might be TRBD1 or TRBD2, each matching 5 bases. CDR3 length: 16 amino acids. The V gene lost 3 bases and the J gene lost 0 bases, with 12 bases spanning the gap. Germline V lookup: CDR1 LNHDA, CDR2 SQIVND (reference sequence). CDR3 nucleotides: TGTGCCAGTAGTATCAGGGACGGAATCTCCTACAATGAGCAGTTCTTC. This codes for CASSIRDGISYNEQFF.

The chain recombines TRBV19 with TRBJ2-5; D unclear. V was trimmed by 9 bases and J by 4 bases, leaving 9 bases between them. CDR3 length: 11 amino acids. Germline V CDR1 and CDR2: LNHDA, SQIVND (reference sequence). The CDR3 sequence: CASWMGETQYF. The CDR3 region has the DNA TGTGCCAGCTGGATGGGAGAGACCCAGTACTTC.

The chain carries TRBV11-1 and TRBJ1-4; D uncertain. Trimming removed 7 bases from V and 8 bases from J, with 14 bases in between. The CDR3 runs 13 residues. Germline CDR1 reads SGHAT; CDR2 reads FQDESV (reference sequence). Here the CDR3 reads CASMRRANEKLFF. Written as DNA, the CDR3 is TGTGCCAGCATGAGGCGGGCCAACGAAAAACTGTTTTTT.

This clone has only one observation. The chain joins TRBV7-8 to TRBJ1-3; TRBD1 might be the D (6 bases). Deletions cut 2 bases from V and 4 bases from J, with 12 bases between. The germline V gene encodes CDR1 SGHVS and CDR2 FQNEAQ. The CDR3 sequence is 15 residues long. The chain's CDR3 is CASSLQTGLGNTIYF. DNA for the CDR3: TGTGCCAGCAGCTTACAGACAGGTCTAGGAAACACCATATATTTT.

The gene calls are TRBV7-3 and TRBJ2-7; D gene unclear. Trimming cost V 3 bases and J 3 bases, with 15 bases left between them. Germline-derived CDR1 and CDR2 are SGHTA and FQGTGA. There are 15 residues in the CDR3. The CDR3: CASSLYLVGNYEQYF. In DNA, the CDR3 is TGTGCCAGCAGCTTGTATCTGGTGGGAAACTACGAGCAGTACTTC.

The chain couples TRBV27 to TRBJ1-5; tentatively, D is TRBD1 (6 bases). Germline V lookup: CDR1 MNHEY, CDR2 SMNVEV (reference sequence). The CDR3 runs to 16 residues. V lost 3 bases and J lost 0, with 12 bases in between. The CDR3 region has the DNA TGTGCCAGCAGTTTGTTAGGGGACAATAGCAATCAGCCCCAGCATTTT. Residues: CASSLLGDNSNQPQHF.

The J gene is TRBJ2-3, the V gene TRBV7-8; D may correspond to TRBD1 or TRBD2 (5 bases each). The length of the CDR3 is 14 residues. V lost 8 bases to trimming and J lost 2 bases, with 14 bases between them. Germline values: CDR1 SGHVS, CDR2 FQNEAQ. CDR3 nucleotides: TGTGCCAGCCGATATCGGGACGACACAGATACGCAGTATTTT. Translating it yields CASRYRDDTDTQYF. The full variable domain, rest sourced from reference TRBV7-8 and TRBJ2-3, is GAGVSQSPRYKVAKRGQDVALRCDPISGHVSLFWYQQALGQGPEFLTYFQNEAQLDKSGLPSDRFFAERPEGSVSTLKIQRTQQEDSAVYLCASRYRDDTDTQYFGPGTRLTVL.

The genes are TRBV19 and TRBJ2-7; D is undetermined. Germline V lookup: CDR1 LNHDA, CDR2 SQIVND (reference sequence). V was shortened by 9 bases and J by 0 bases, with 12 bases between the two germline ends. The CDR3 has 13 residues. This CDR3 reads CASRAPSSYEQYF. Written as DNA, the CDR3 is TGTGCCAGCCGGGCCCCGAGCTCCTACGAGCAGTACTTC.

This rearrangement joins TRBV29-1 to TRBJ2-5, with 9 bases matching TRBD2. The CDR3 loop spans 14 amino acids. V was pared by 4 bases and J by 2 bases, with 5 bases of the junction left unmatched. The V gene's germline CDR1 is SQVTM and CDR2 ANQGSEA. CDR3 DNA sequence: TGCAGCGTTGTGGCGACTAGCGGACAAGAGACCCAGTACTTC. Amino acid sequence: CSVVATSGQETQYF.

J is TRBJ2-1 and V is TRBV9; the D is unclear. CDR1 and CDR2 (germline): SGDLS, YYNGEE. V shed 2 bases and J shed 5 bases, with 5 bases lying between them. The CDR3 extends over 12 amino acids. CDR3: CASSVAHNEQFF. The CDR3 DNA reads TGTGCCAGCAGCGTGGCCCACAATGAGCAGTTCTTC.

V usage is TRBV28 and J usage is TRBJ2-1, with a tentative D call TRBD2 (5 bases). CDR1 and CDR2 from the germline V gene are MDHEN and SYDVKM. The CDR3 consists of 17 residues. V lost 1 base, J lost 3 bases, and 16 bases lay in between. The CDR3: CASSLSPRGSFYNEQFF. The CDR3 coding sequence is TGTGCCAGCAGTTTATCCCCTCGAGGGTCCTTCTACAATGAGCAGTTCTTC. The whole variable domain, filled in from reference TRBV28 and TRBJ2-1, reads DVKVTQSSRYLVKRTGEKVFLECVQDMDHENMFWYRQDPGLGLRLIYFSYDVKMKEKGDIPEGYSVSREKKERFSLILESASTNQTSMYLCASSLSPRGSFYNEQFFGPGTRLTVL.